This TCR beta chain was identified in a study of beta chain features in type 1 diabetes. This clone was recorded at least ten times. The antigen is unknown. Study observations and caveats: TCRB CDR3 length was moderately but significantly reduced in all four CD4+ subsets of Type 1 diabetes patients.

This CDR3 contains 11 residues. From germline, CDR1 is SQVTM and CDR2 ANQGSEA. V was shortened by 7 bases and J by 1 base, with 7 bases between the two germline ends. Sequencing targeted expressed TCRB transcripts, as all isolated RNA had been reverse transcribed. Deep immunoSEQ sequencing covered naive, central memory and regulatory T cell samples. Using immunoSEQ multiplex PCR, the repertoire was profiled, and TCRdb retains in-frame clones only, with some absent. The sample holds roughly 300,000 clones, around 8.5% seen once. The rearrangement links TRBV29-1 to TRBJ1-1, with D hard to call. This clonotype originated in a man aged 25-40 years with type 1 diabetes. Sample: central memory CD4+ T cells from blood. The CDR3 loop reads CSAVQNTEAFF. The CDR3 DNA is TGCAGCGCTGTCCAGAACACTGAAGCTTTCTTT.